This T cell receptor beta chain is drawn from a study of neurological immune-mediated disorders. It was by 5'RACE with 10-nucleotide random UMIs that the cDNA was made. TCRdb recomputed calls from the 5' RACE reads with MiXCR, one row per CDR3 protein. The sample records about 49,000 distinct CDR3 sequences, 9% to 10% being singletons. The time point was: longitudinal time-point 1 (baseline). The unsorted libraries were made from 2 million PBMCs kept at -80 C. This clonotype turned up a few times. The CDR3 totals 17 residues. The ends were cut back, 1 base at V and 0 bases at J, with 13 bases in the middle.

Sequencing input: PBMCs. The origin of this receptor is a woman between 40 and 50 years old in good health. This chain links TRBV12-3 or TRBV12-4 with TRBJ1-3; D not certain. The CDR3 protein is CASSLERSRDSGNTIYF. CDR3 nucleotide sequence: TGTGCCAGCAGTTTAGAACGGAGCCGGGACTCTGGAAACACCATATATTTT.